This TCR beta chain was found in a study of control samples from healthy donors and cancer patients. The germline V gene has CDR1 SGHNT and CDR2 YENEEA. This CDR3 comprises 13 residues. V was cut by 3 bases and J by 3 bases, with 7 bases left in between. Some clones are missing from TCRdb's copy, which holds only in-frame ones; the method was immunoSEQ multiplex PCR. The sample holds some 40,000 clones, around 83% seen once. Sequenced: PBMCs. This receptor was identified in an older woman with lung cancer. The chain carries TRBV11-3 and TRBJ2-3; D unclear. The DNA of the CDR3 is TGTGCCAGCAGCTTGGAAGGTACAGATACGCAGTATTTT. It encodes CASSLEGTDTQYF.